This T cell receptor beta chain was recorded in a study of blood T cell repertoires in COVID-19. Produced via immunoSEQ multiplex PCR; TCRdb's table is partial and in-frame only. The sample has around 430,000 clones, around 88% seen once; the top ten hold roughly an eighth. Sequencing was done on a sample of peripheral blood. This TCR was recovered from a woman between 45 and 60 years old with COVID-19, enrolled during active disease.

CDR3 nucleotides: TGTGCCAGCAGTGAATTAACGGGGACAGCGAGTCAGCCCCAGCATTTT. Protein product: CASSELTGTASQPQHF. The V gene is TRBV6-1, the J gene TRBJ1-5; 7 bases match TRBD1. J lost 6 bases, V lost 2 bases, and 10 bases had no gene match. CDR3 length equals 16 residues. Germline V gives CDR1 MNHNS, CDR2 SASEGT.